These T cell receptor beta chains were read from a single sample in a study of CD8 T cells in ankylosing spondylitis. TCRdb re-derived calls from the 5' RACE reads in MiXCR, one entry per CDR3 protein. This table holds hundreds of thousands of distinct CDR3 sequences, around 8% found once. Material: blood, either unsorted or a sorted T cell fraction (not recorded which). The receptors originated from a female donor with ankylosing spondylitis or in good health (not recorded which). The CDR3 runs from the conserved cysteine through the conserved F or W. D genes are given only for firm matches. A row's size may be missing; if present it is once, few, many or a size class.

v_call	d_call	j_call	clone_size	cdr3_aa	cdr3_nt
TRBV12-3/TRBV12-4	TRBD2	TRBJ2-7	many	CASSLADLAGGSYEQYF	TGTGCCAGCAGTTTAGCGGACCTAGCGGGCGGATCCTACGAGCAGTACTTC
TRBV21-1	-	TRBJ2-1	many	CASSPRTSNYNEQFF	TGTGCCAGCAGCCCACGGACTTCCAACTACAATGAGCAGTTCTTC
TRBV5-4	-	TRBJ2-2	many	CASSFRASTGGELFF	TGTGCCAGCAGCTTTCGGGCCTCAACAGGCGGGGAGCTGTTTTTT
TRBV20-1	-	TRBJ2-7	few	CCARDPRQGSGSYEQYF	TGCTGCGCTAGAGATCCGAGACAGGGTAGCGGCTCCTACGAGCAGTACTTC
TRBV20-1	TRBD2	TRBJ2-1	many	CSALRGGRYYNEQFF	TGCAGTGCTCTCCGCGGGGGGAGGTACTACAATGAGCAGTTCTTC
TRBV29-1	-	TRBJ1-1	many	CSVPAGEMNTEAFF	TGCAGCGTCCCCGCGGGGGAGATGAACACTGAAGCTTTCTTT
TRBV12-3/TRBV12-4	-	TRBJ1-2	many	CASSIYQVSYGYTF	TGTGCCAGCAGCATATACCAAGTTTCCTATGGCTACACCTTC
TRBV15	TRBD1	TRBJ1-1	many	CATSTGGHSKAFF	TGTGCCACCAGCACAGGGGGGCACAGCAAAGCTTTCTTT
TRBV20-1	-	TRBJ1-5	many	CSAHVWGSNQPQHF	TGCAGTGCCCATGTTTGGGGAAGCAATCAGCCCCAGCATTTT
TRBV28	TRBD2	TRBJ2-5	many	CASKLAGGPETQYF	TGTGCCAGCAAACTAGCGGGAGGGCCAGAGACCCAGTACTTC
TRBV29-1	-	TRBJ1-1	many	CSVVGDMAEAFF	TGCAGCGTTGTTGGGGACATGGCTGAAGCTTTCTTT
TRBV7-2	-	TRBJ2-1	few	CASSLFAGLYNEQFF	TGTGCCAGCAGCTTATTTGCGGGACTCTACAATGAGCAGTTCTTC
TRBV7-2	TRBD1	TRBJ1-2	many	CASSLPTGVGYTF	TGTGCCAGCAGCTTACCCACAGGGGTCGGCTACACCTTC
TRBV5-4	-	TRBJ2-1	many	CASQSLNEQFF	TGTGCCAGCCAGAGTCTTAATGAGCAGTTCTTC
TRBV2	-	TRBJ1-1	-	CASSARVGFTEAFF	TGTGCCAGCAGTGCAAGGGTCGGTTTCACTGAAGCTTTCTTT
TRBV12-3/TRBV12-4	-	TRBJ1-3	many	CASSLNEGALSGNTIYF	TGTGCCAGCAGTTTAAATGAGGGAGCCCTCTCTGGAAACACCATATATTTT
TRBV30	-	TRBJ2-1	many	CAWRTLTYNEQFF	TGTGCCTGGAGGACTCTGACCTACAATGAGCAGTTCTTC
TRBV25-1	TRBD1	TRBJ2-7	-	CASRPPGTGRYEQYF	TGTGCCAGCCGCCCCCCCGGGACAGGGCGCTACGAGCAGTACTTC
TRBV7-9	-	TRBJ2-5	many	CASSSIHGGEETQYF	TGTGCCAGCAGCTCGATCCATGGCGGAGAGGAGACCCAGTACTTC
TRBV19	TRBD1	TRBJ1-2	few	CASSTTGEYGYTF	TGTGCCAGTAGTACGACAGGGGAATATGGCTACACCTTC
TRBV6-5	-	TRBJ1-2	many	CASSLLGGTGYTF	TGTGCCAGCAGCCTACTCGGCGGGACCGGCTACACCTTC
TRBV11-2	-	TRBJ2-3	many	CASSHREGRGTDTQYF	TGTGCCAGCAGCCACAGAGAGGGTCGGGGCACAGATACGCAGTATTTT
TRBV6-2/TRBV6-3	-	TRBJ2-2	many	CARATAWRTGELFF	TGTGCCAGAGCCACTGCGTGGCGAACCGGGGAGCTGTTTTTT
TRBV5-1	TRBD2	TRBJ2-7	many	CASSLFTSGSSGEQYF	TGCGCCAGCAGCTTGTTCACTAGCGGGAGCTCGGGGGAGCAGTACTTC
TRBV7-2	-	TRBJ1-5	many	CASSPQSGLDQPQHF	TGTGCCAGCAGCCCTCAGTCGGGCCTTGATCAGCCCCAGCATTTT